The T cell receptor beta chain described here comes from a study of cytomegalovirus exposure and HLA in healthy donors. Study-wide results and limits: Immune exposure information comprised only CMV serostatus. Sequences of the TCR beta chain were said to predict the HLA-A and HLA-B alleles of most subjects accurately.

Germline V gene data show CDR1 as LNHDA and CDR2 as SQIVND (reference sequence). Trimming at V came to 4 bases and at J to 4 bases, leaving 9 bases not matched to a gene. The CDR3 runs to 15 residues. The PCR ran on 60 Vbeta and 13 Jbeta primers. Some clones are missing from TCRdb's copy, which holds only in-frame ones; the method was immunoSEQ multiplex PCR. The sample contains about 240,000 clones, approximately 85% of which appear only once. This clone was detected only once. As yet, its antigen is unknown. Donors counted as nominally healthy when sampled, yet unrecorded immune exposures were likely.

The sequenced sample was PBMCs. The TCR comes from a girl aged 2 to 9 in good health and CMV-seronegative. The chain uses TRBV19 and TRBJ1-2; 7 bases agree with TRBD1. CDR3 residues: CASSTDTGTAYGYTF. The CDR3 DNA follows: TGTGCCAGTAGTACAGACACCGGGACAGCCTATGGCTACACCTTC.